The following is a T cell receptor beta chain sequence with its context. Its antigen remains unknown. Method: immunoSEQ multiplex PCR; TCRdb's copy keeps in-frame clones and lacks some. The table lists more than 35,000 clones, more than 75% of them singletons. Germline CDR1 and CDR2: SGHNT and YENEEA. V dropped 6 bases and J dropped 3; count of bases not matched to a gene: 8. The CDR3 has 15 residues. The data originate from a study of chemoradiotherapy in HPV16-positive cancers. Whole-study findings and limits: The functional HPV-specific definition rests on just two HPV16-positive patients. In HPV16-positive patients, HPV-responsive T-cell expansion tracked better recurrence-free survival.

This clonotype originated in a human donor with HPV-associated anogenital cancer. Sequenced here: blood, sampled from a patient who underwent chemoradiotherapy. This rearrangement joins TRBV11-3 to TRBJ1-1; 9 bases fit TRBD1. CDR3 protein: CASRYTRDRDTEAFF. CDR3 DNA: TGTGCCAGCAGATATACTCGGGACAGGGACACTGAAGCTTTCTTT.